The clone carrying this TCR beta chain was counted at least ten times. Its target is unknown. The donor group consisted entirely of healthy Caucasians. Via MiXCR, TCRdb re-called the 5' RACE reads, giving one row per CDR3 protein. The table records 750,000 to 950,000 distinct CDR3 sequences, about 12% of them present only once. The record originates from a study of identical twins. V was shortened by 8 bases and J by 5 bases, with 11 bases between the two germline ends. This CDR3 is 12 amino acids long. Study conclusions and caveats: A cross-sectional statistical analysis, not follow-up of the same donors, supported the conclusions. Twin sharing of out-of-frame TCR alpha was underestimated by models in monozygotic pairs. Clonotypes of the beta chain that were abundant in cord blood carried fewer insertions (memory repertoires showed none).

These data also formed part of another study, on yellow fever vaccine responses in identical twins.

Input material: PBMCs. The receptor comes from a woman aged 18-35 years in good health. The chain carries TRBV12-3 or TRBV12-4 and TRBJ2-3; D not resolved. The CDR3 nucleotides are TGTGCCAGCGGGCCCGTTGGAGATACGCAGTATTTT. Protein: CASGPVGDTQYF.